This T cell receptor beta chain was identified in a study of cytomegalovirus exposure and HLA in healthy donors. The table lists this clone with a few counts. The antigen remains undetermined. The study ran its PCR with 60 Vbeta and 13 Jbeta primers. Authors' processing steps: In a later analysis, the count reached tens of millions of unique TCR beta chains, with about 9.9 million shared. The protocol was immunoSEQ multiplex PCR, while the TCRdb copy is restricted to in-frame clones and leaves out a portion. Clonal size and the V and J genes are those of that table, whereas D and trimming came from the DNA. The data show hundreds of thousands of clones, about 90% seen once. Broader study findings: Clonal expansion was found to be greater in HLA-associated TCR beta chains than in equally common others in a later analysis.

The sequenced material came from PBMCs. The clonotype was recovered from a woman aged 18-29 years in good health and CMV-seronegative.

Here the CDR3 DNA reads TGTGCCAGCAGCTGGGGGGGGTCCGAGGTTGAGACCCAGTACTTC. Its protein is CASSWGGSEVETQYF. The J gene is TRBJ2-5, the V gene TRBV5-6, with 7 bases aligning to TRBD2. CDR1 SGHDT and CDR2 YYEEEE come from the germline V gene. V trimming: 3 bases; J trimming: 5 bases; junction bases outside the gene matches: 10. The CDR3 runs 15 residues.